This TCR beta chain was recorded in a study of T cells expressing NK-cell markers. Study findings and constraints: About 1.0-7.0% of CD8+ T cells in several donors belonged to dominant NKG2C+ clonotypes.

Comment on this clonotype: Its target is unknown.

TCRdb reprocessed the 5' RACE reads, keeping one entry per CDR3 protein, no DNA. The table lists about 540,000 distinct CDR3 sequences. CDR3 length equals 14 residues. Germline V gives CDR1 SGHTA, CDR2 FQGNSA. Source material: blood T cells: a sorted CD56 or NKG2C T cell subset, CD4+ or CD8+ T cells, or bulk PBMC T cells (not recorded which). This clonotype was sampled from a man younger than 30 in good health. The rearrangement links TRBV7-2 to TRBJ2-4. CDR3 amino acids: CASSSATGKNIQYF.